Here is one T cell receptor beta chain with its context. Clones were read by immunoSEQ multiplex PCR, and TCRdb kept only the in-frame ones, dropping some. The sample yields about 100,000 clones, around nine tenths seen once. These data are taken from a study of T cell responses to AZD1222 COVID-19 vaccine. V was cut by 5 bases and J by 1 base, with 14 bases left in between. Germline V gene data show CDR1 as LNHDA and CDR2 as SQIVND (reference sequence). CDR3 length equals 15 residues. This clonotype was obtained from an adult in good health. Material: peripheral blood, obtained on day 0 of MenACWY control vaccination. V is TRBV19 and J is TRBJ1-2, with a tentative D call TRBD1 (5 bases). The CDR3 nucleotides read TGTGCCAGTAGTGCGCACCAAGGGGTTAACTATGGCTACACCTTC. Its protein is CASSAHQGVNYGYTF.